This record covers a single T cell receptor (beta chain). This specimen comes from a study of cytomegalovirus exposure and HLA in healthy donors. CDR3 length equals 13 residues. V dropped 5 bases and J dropped 15 bases, with 20 bases sitting between them. Germline loops: CDR1 PRHDT, CDR2 FYEKMQ (reference sequence). 13 Jbeta primers and 60 Vbeta primers were used for the PCR. Sequencing was performed with immunoSEQ multiplex PCR; in TCRdb, only in-frame clones are kept and a portion is missing. The data hold under 200,000 clones, with more than 65% observed a single time. This sequence was found in a woman in her 50s in good health and CMV-seronegative. Sequencing was performed on PBMCs. This sequence joins TRBV13 and TRBJ2-1; D is perhaps TRBD2 (6 bases). The CDR3 region has the DNA TGTGCCAGCAGCGTAGACCCGACTAGTTTTACGTTCTTC. Translated, it gives CASSVDPTSFTFF.